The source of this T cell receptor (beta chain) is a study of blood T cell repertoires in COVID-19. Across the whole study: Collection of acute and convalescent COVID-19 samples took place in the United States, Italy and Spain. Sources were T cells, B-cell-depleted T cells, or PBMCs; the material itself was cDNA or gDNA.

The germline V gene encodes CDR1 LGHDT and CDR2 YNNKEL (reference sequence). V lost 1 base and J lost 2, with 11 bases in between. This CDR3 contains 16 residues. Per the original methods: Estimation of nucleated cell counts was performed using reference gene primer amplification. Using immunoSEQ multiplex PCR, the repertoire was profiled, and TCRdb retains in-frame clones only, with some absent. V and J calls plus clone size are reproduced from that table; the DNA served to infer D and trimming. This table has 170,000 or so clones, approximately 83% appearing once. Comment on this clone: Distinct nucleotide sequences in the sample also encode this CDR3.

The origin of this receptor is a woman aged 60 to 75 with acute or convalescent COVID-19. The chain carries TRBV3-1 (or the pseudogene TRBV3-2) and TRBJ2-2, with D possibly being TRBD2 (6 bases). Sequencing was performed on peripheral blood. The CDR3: CASSQGGGVNTGELFF. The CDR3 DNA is TGTGCCAGCAGCCAAGGAGGCGGGGTTAACACCGGGGAGCTGTTTTTT.